These 9 T cell receptor beta chains were all obtained from the same sample, sequenced in a study of blood T cells in healthy people across ages. Primed by a sample-barcoded 5' primer and a J-beta primer mix, a second PCR proceeded for roughly 6 to 12 cycles. In TCRdb, the 5' RACE reads were re-called with MiXCR into one record per CDR3 protein. Of hundreds of thousands of distinct CDR3 sequences in the sample, about 54% were seen once. Input material: blood. The origin of the receptors is a man in his fifties or sixties in good health.

A remark on this clonotype: This may arise from a read error, as a much more abundant clone is one base away. J is TRBJ2-6 and V is TRBV12-3 or TRBV12-4; no definite D call. V lost 11 bases to trimming and J lost 2 bases, with 10 bases between them. The CDR3 length is 13 residues. As DNA, the CDR3 is TGTGCCGGCAAGGAAGCTGGGGCCAACGTCCTGACTTTC. Protein sequence: CAGKEAGANVLTF.

This chain joins TRBV11-2 and TRBJ2-4; no clear D. Trimming removed 3 bases at V and 0 bases at J, with 9 bases between. Germline V gene lookup returns CDR1 SGHAT and CDR2 FQNNGV. The CDR3 length is 15 residues. In DNA form, the CDR3 reads TGTGCCAGCAGCTTCACAGACCTAGCCAAAAACATTCAGTACTTC. Its protein is CASSFTDLAKNIQYF.

The V call is TRBV20-1, the J call TRBJ2-5; D perhaps matches TRBD1 (7 bases). The CDR3 covers 15 residues. The V end lost 6 bases, the J end lost 1 base, and 18 bases lay between the germline ends. Germline V gives CDR1 DFQATT, CDR2 SNEGSKA (reference sequence). The CDR3 coding sequence is TGCAGTGCAATCTCGCGCGGGACAGTCCAAGAGACCCAGTACTTC. It specifies CSAISRGTVQETQYF.

There are a few counts of this clonotype. The chain combines TRBV9 with TRBJ2-7; TRBD1 aligns across 10 bases. Germline V gene sequence: CDR1 SGDLS, CDR2 YYNGEE. Germline trimming cut 0 bases from V and 2 bases from J; bases unmatched to any gene: 8. The CDR3 is 17 residues long. For the CDR3, the DNA is TGTGCCAGCAGCGTAGGGACAGGGGGATTGGAAACCTACGAGCAGTACTTC. This sequence encodes CASSVGTGGLETYEQYF.

This chain connects TRBV6-1 to TRBJ2-6, with D uncertain. Per the germline V gene, CDR1 is MNHNS and CDR2 is SASEGT. V gave up 7 bases and J gave up 0 bases, with 16 bases separating them. There are 17 residues in the CDR3. The CDR3 region has the DNA TGTGCCAGCAAGAATTGGGCAGGTAGCTCTGGGGCCAACGTCCTGACTTTC. Translating it yields CASKNWAGSSGANVLTF.

This clonotype came up a few times. The genes are TRBV7-4 and TRBJ1-4; D is unclear. CDR1 is SGHVT, CDR2 SQSDAQ, per germline. This CDR3 spans 13 amino acids. Trimming took 5 bases from V and 5 from J, leaving 9 bases between them. CDR3 loop: CASSPEGNEKLFF. In DNA, the CDR3 is TGTGCCAGCAGCCCGGAGGGAAATGAAAAACTGTTTTTT. The variable domain in full, with the rest retrieved from reference TRBV7-4 and TRBJ1-4, is GAGVSQSPRYKVAKRGRDVALRCDSISGHVTLYWYRQTLGQGSEVLTYSQSDAQRDKSGRPSGRFSAERPERSVSTLKIQRTEQGDSAVYLCASSPEGNEKLFFGSGTQLSVL.

The chain is built from TRBV20-1 and TRBJ1-2, with D possibly matching TRBD1 (6 bases). Deletions cut 1 base from V and 3 bases from J, with 15 bases between. The CDR3 sequence is 15 residues long. The germline V gene encodes CDR1 DFQATT and CDR2 SNEGSKA (reference sequence). CDR3 protein: CSARGRGGQYYGYTF. CDR3 coding DNA: TGCAGTGCTAGAGGGCGAGGGGGGCAGTACTATGGCTACACCTTC.

As to this clonotype: A junction end diverges from the germline sequence, so it may reflect a read error. V and J are TRBV2 and TRBJ2-3; unclear D gene. The germline CDR1 and CDR2 sequences are SNHLY and FYNNEI. The CDR3 is 14 residues long. As DNA, the CDR3 is TGTGCCAGCAGCGAAGAGAGCAGCACAGATACGCAGTATTTT. Translating gives CASSEESSTDTQYF. The full variable domain, in which reference TRBV2 and TRBJ2-3 provide the parts outside the CDR3, is EPEVTQTPSHQVTQMGQEVILRCVPISNHLYFYWYRQILGQKVEFLVSFYNNEISEKSEIFDDQFSVERPDGSNFTLKIRSTKLEDSAMYFCASSEESSTDTQYFGPGTRLTVL.

This clonotype was seen only once. The gene calls are TRBV20-1 and TRBJ2-3, with TRBD2 matching 15 bases. The CDR3 has 16 residues. Germline-derived CDR1 and CDR2 are DFQATT and SNEGSKA (reference sequence). Trimming cost V 0 bases and J 8 bases; bases outside gene matches: 6. The CDR3 DNA sequence: TGCAGTGCTAGAGATGGGACTAGCGGGGGGTTCGGTACGCAGTATTTT. Translation: CSARDGTSGGFGTQYF.